This T cell receptor beta chain was profiled in a study of blood T cell repertoires in COVID-19. Whole-study context: Both acute and convalescent COVID-19 samples were obtained from the United States, Italy and Spain.

Ages ranged from about 18 to 89 years, with residence in around 24 US areas. Grouping used clinical history reported by participants in a survey and questionnaire. Only in-frame clones appear in the TCRdb table, and some are missing; sequencing was by immunoSEQ multiplex PCR. The table has over 150,000 clones, approximately 85% seen once; the top ten hold about 10%. The V end was cut by 1 base, the J end by 1 base, with 22 bases between. The CDR3 extends over 20 amino acids. The sample comprised PBMCs or T cells enriched from blood (not recorded which). This chain uses TRBV23-1 with TRBJ2-2; TRBD1 might be the D (5 bases). TRBV23-1 is an ORF, and what it does is uncertain. This sequence originates from a man aged 35-49 years who had recovered from COVID-19. CDR3 protein: CASSQFPLSRVWGNTGELFF. In DNA form, the CDR3 reads TGCGCCAGCAGTCAATTTCCCCTTTCCAGGGTTTGGGGGAACACCGGGGAGCTGTTTTTT.